A selection of T cell receptor beta chains follows, all from one sample in a study of cytomegalovirus exposure and HLA in healthy donors. The protocol was immunoSEQ multiplex PCR, while the TCRdb copy is restricted to in-frame clones and leaves out a portion. The sample lists more than 150,000 clones; about 85% were seen once. Sequencing was carried out using PBMCs. Receptor source: a woman aged 18-29 years in good health and CMV-seronegative. Both conserved end residues are part of each CDR3. Each record gives: CDR3 protein, clone size, V gene, J gene. Clone size, where shown, is once, few, many, or a class for clones that have expanded.

CASSLDDGDQPQHF,.,TRBV7-8,TRBJ1-5
CASSSSRGAIEQYF,.,TRBV7-2,.
CASSQDSYTEAFF,few,TRBV5-1,TRBJ1-1
CAISDPSRAYRLDYEQYF,.,TRBV10-3,TRBJ2-7
CASSLRLAGVFSYEQFF,few,TRBV28,TRBJ2-1
CASRIASGRGEQFF,.,TRBV5-4,TRBJ2-1
CASSPLRRISYEQYF,few,TRBV7-7,TRBJ2-7
CASSQDRRTGSNYGYTF,.,TRBV4-3,TRBJ1-2
CAWSVSVSKPDTQYF,.,TRBV30,TRBJ2-3
CASSRPDLNTEAFF,.,TRBV19,TRBJ1-1
CASRGPGSNEQFF,.,TRBV6-5,TRBJ2-1
CASSWPGTRGPETQYF,.,TRBV5-4,TRBJ2-5
CASSYSSGTNEKLFF,.,TRBV6-5,TRBJ1-4
CASSWDSRGQETQYF,few,TRBV5-1,TRBJ2-5
CASSITGEGTGTYEQYF,.,TRBV19,TRBJ2-7
CASSLGLAGNQPQHF,.,TRBV2,TRBJ1-5
CASSRIAGGAPQYF,.,TRBV11-2,TRBJ2-3
CSVELRAGEKLFF,.,TRBV29-1,TRBJ1-4
CASSPGLFPSNEKLFF,.,TRBV5-6,TRBJ1-4